The 25 T cell receptor beta chains below come from one sample, sequenced in a study of fetal regulatory T cell absence and autoimmunity. The protocol was immunoSEQ multiplex PCR, while the TCRdb copy is restricted to in-frame clones and leaves out a portion. The sample consists of 95,000 to 100,000 clones, 60% to 80% of them appearing once. Sequences were obtained from pancreas tissue. These receptors were obtained from a male donor with IPEX syndrome.

The sample holds one count of this clone. V is TRBV4-2 and J is TRBJ2-2, with 7 bases fitting TRBD2. Germline V gives CDR1 LGHNA, CDR2 YNFKEQ. This CDR3 has 15 residues. V gave up 1 base and J gave up 1 base; unmatched junction bases: 0. CDR3 amino acids: CASSQAGGNTGELFF. For the CDR3, the DNA is TGTGCCAGCAGCCAAGCGGGAGGGAACACCGGGGAGCTGTTTTTT.

The rearrangement joins TRBV5-4 to TRBJ2-3, with 7 positions matching TRBD1. Germline V gene sequence: CDR1 SGHNT, CDR2 YYREEE (reference sequence). The CDR3 contains 14 residues. V was pared by 4 bases and J by 4 bases, with 6 bases of the junction left unmatched. The CDR3 nucleotides read TGTGCCAGCAGCCCTTCGACAGGGCCAGATACGCAGTATTTT. Protein product: CASSPSTGPDTQYF.

This chain links TRBV6-6 with TRBJ2-2, with D uncertain. CDR1 and CDR2 from the germline V gene are MNHNY and SVGAGI (reference sequence). This CDR3 contains 13 residues. V lost 0 bases, J lost 9 bases, and 8 bases lay in between. The DNA for the CDR3 is TGTGCCAGCAGTTACTCGTATGGCTGGGAGCTGTTTTTT. It encodes CASSYSYGWELFF.

A few counts support this clone. DNA for the CDR3: TGTGCCAGCAGTTACCTCGGTCCAACTAGGGATGGCTACACCTTC. Protein: CASSYLGPTRDGYTF. The chain links TRBV6-5 to TRBJ1-2; D remains ambiguous. Germline loops: CDR1 MNHEY, CDR2 SVGAGI. CDR3 length equals 15 residues. V lost 2 bases and J 6 bases, leaving 16 bases between the germline ends.

V gene TRBV4-2 combines with J gene TRBJ1-2; a weak D match, TRBD1 (6 bases). Trimming stripped 0 bases from V and 4 bases from J, with 9 bases between. This CDR3 comprises 14 residues. Germline CDR1 and CDR2: LGHNA and YNFKEQ. This CDR3 reads CASSQEGGLYGYTF. The CDR3 DNA sequence: TGTGCCAGCAGCCAAGAAGGGGGACTCTATGGCTACACCTTC.

In its sample, this clone was seen once. The chain is built from TRBV6-1 and TRBJ1-4; 8 bases are shared with TRBD1. The CDR3 is made up of 16 amino acids. V lost 2 bases to trimming and J lost 7 bases; unmatched junction nucleotides: 9. CDR1 MNHNS and CDR2 SASEGT come from the germline V gene. CDR3 sequence (DNA): TGTGCCAGCAGTGAATACCAGACAGGGGTGCGTGAAAAACTGTTTTTT. This encodes CASSEYQTGVREKLFF.

The rearrangement uses TRBV7-2 and TRBJ2-5; no clear D. Trimming pared 5 bases from V and 2 bases from J, leaving 12 bases between. The germline gives CDR1 SGHTA, CDR2 FQGNSA. CDR3 size: 14 residues. The CDR3 reads CASSPVTSQETQYF. The CDR3 nucleotides are TGTGCCAGCAGCCCAGTTACTTCTCAAGAGACCCAGTACTTC.

A few counts support this clone. The chain combines TRBV27 with TRBJ1-6; tentatively, D is TRBD1 (5 bases). CDR1 is MNHEY and CDR2 is SMNVEV in the germline V gene (reference sequence). Trimming stripped 2 bases from V and 6 bases from J, with 11 bases between. CDR3 length equals 15 residues. The CDR3 loop is CASSLAVGANSPLHF. The CDR3 DNA reads as TGTGCCAGCAGTTTAGCTGTCGGGGCTAATTCACCCCTCCACTTT.

The rearrangement uses TRBV7-6 and TRBJ2-3; D possibly corresponds to TRBD1 (5 bases). Germline CDR1 and CDR2: SGHVS and FNYEAQ. Trimming stripped 5 bases from V and 3 bases from J, with 9 bases between. The CDR3 runs to 13 residues. Here the CDR3 reads CASSDHRTDTQYF. CDR3 bases: TGTGCCAGCAGCGACCACAGGACAGATACGCAGTATTTT.

V is TRBV9 and J is TRBJ2-3, with 12 bases matching TRBD2. J was trimmed by 5 bases and V by 2 bases; bases with no gene match: 12. The CDR3 is 18 residues long. CDR1 is SGDLS and CDR2 is YYNGEE in the germline V gene. The CDR3 region has the DNA TGTGCCAGCAGCGTTTCCCATTATCTAGCGGGGGGGCTAGATACGCAGTATTTT. This sequence encodes CASSVSHYLAGGLDTQYF. Using reference TRBV9 and TRBJ2-3 for the parts outside the CDR3, the full variable domain is DSGVTQTPKHLITATGQRVTLRCSPRSGDLSVYWYQQSLDQGLQFLIQYYNGEERAKGNILERFSAQQFPDLHSELNLSSLELGDSALYFCASSVSHYLAGGLDTQYFGPGTRLTVL.

V and J are TRBV6-1 and TRBJ1-5; D may be TRBD1 (6 bases). The germline V and J ends were trimmed by 3 bases and 3 bases, with 18 bases remaining between them. The germline gives CDR1 MNHNS, CDR2 SASEGT. This CDR3 has 17 amino acids. The CDR3 DNA is TGTGCCAGCAGTGACAGGACAGATTTTATGCTCAATCAGCCCCAGCATTTT. It codes for CASSDRTDFMLNQPQHF.

V and J are TRBV9 and TRBJ2-3; 8 nucleotides match TRBD2. J lost 5 bases, V lost 0 bases, and 8 bases had no gene match. CDR3 size: 16 residues. Germline values: CDR1 SGDLS, CDR2 YYNGEE. CDR3 in DNA: TGTGCCAGCAGCGTAGCGACAAGCGGGGGAAAAGATACGCAGTATTTT. Encoded protein: CASSVATSGGKDTQYF.

The chain couples TRBV11-2 to TRBJ1-2; D uncertain. The CDR3 is made up of 15 amino acids. With 5 bases removed from V and 2 bases from J, the gap between germline ends came to 15 bases. Germline lookup yields CDR1 SGHAT and CDR2 FQNNGV. The CDR3 nucleotides are TGTGCCAGCAGCCCGTCGGGAGGGTTCAACTATGGCTACACCTTC. This translates into CASSPSGGFNYGYTF.

The chain couples TRBV30 to TRBJ2-7, with D perhaps TRBD1 (6 bases). The germline CDR1 and CDR2 sequences are GTSNPN and SVGIG (reference sequence). Between the trimmed V and J ends, which lost 0 bases and 0 bases, there was a span of 15 bases. This CDR3 contains 16 residues. CDR3 loop: CAWSVYIQGISYEQYF. The CDR3 nucleotides read TGTGCCTGGAGTGTATATATACAGGGTATCTCCTACGAGCAGTACTTC.

This chain connects TRBV2 to TRBJ2-5; no clear D. CDR3 size: 18 residues. Deletions cut 3 bases from V and 0 bases from J, with 20 bases between. The germline CDR1 and CDR2 sequences are SNHLY and FYNNEI. The CDR3, as DNA: TGTGCCAGCAGTGATTCCCCCGGTCGCGGCCCGTACCAAGAGACCCAGTACTTC. It encodes CASSDSPGRGPYQETQYF.

This clone was detected a few times. J is TRBJ1-5 and V is TRBV25-1; D is undetermined. V lost 2 bases and J lost 3, with 8 bases in between. Germline lookup yields CDR1 MGHDK and CDR2 SYGVNS. CDR3 size: 14 residues. The CDR3, as DNA: TGTGCCAGCAGTGAAGGACCCTCCAATCAGCCCCAGCATTTT. Protein: CASSEGPSNQPQHF. Looking up the rest from reference TRBV25-1 and TRBJ1-5 gives the full variable domain: EADIYQTPRYLVIGTGKKITLECSQTMGHDKMYWYQQDPGMELHLIHYSYGVNSTEKGDLSSESTVSRIRTEHFPLTLESARPSHTSQYLCASSEGPSNQPQHFGDGTRLSIL.

The rearrangement joins TRBV12-5 to TRBJ2-7; D may be TRBD1 (5 bases). Germline CDR1 LGHNT, CDR2 FRNRAP. V was clipped by 0 bases and J by 7 bases, with 10 bases between them. There are 13 residues in the CDR3. CDR3 sequence reads: CASGLVMGREQYF. The CDR3 DNA reads TGTGCTAGTGGTTTGGTAATGGGGCGGGAGCAGTACTTC. Based on the CDR3 plus reference TRBV12-5 and TRBJ2-7, the full variable domain is DARVTQTPRHKVTEMGQEVTMRCQPILGHNTVFWYRQTMMQGLELLAYFRNRAPLDDSGMPKDRFSAEMPDATLATLKIQPSEPRDSAVYFCASGLVMGREQYFGPGTRLTVT.

This rearrangement joins TRBV7-9 to TRBJ2-1; D is perhaps TRBD1 or TRBD2 (5 bases each). V lost 2 bases and J lost 4, with 12 bases in between. The CDR3 length is 15 residues. Germline V gives CDR1 SEHNR, CDR2 FQNEAQ (reference sequence). CDR3 nucleotide sequence: TGTGCCAGCAGCTTAATCGGGACGGTTTACAATGAGCAGTTCTTC. Translation: CASSLIGTVYNEQFF. The complete variable domain, with remaining parts taken from reference TRBV7-9 and TRBJ2-1, reads DTGVSQNPRHKITKRGQNVTFRCDPISEHNRLYWYRQTLGQGPEFLTYFQNEAQLEKSRLLSDRFSAERPKGSFSTLEIQRTEQGDSAMYLCASSLIGTVYNEQFFGPGTRLTVL.

V and J are TRBV7-9 and TRBJ2-2; 7 positions agree with TRBD1. The CDR3 runs 16 residues. The germline V gene has CDR1 SEHNR and CDR2 FQNEAQ (reference sequence). The trim removed 2 bases at V and 3 bases at J, leaving 6 bases unmatched. In DNA, the CDR3 is TGTGCCAGCAGCTTATACGGCGACAGGGACACCGGGGAGCTGTTTTTT. It translates to CASSLYGDRDTGELFF.

The chain recombines TRBV7-9 with TRBJ2-1, with 7 bases that match TRBD2. The germline gives CDR1 SEHNR, CDR2 FQNEAQ (reference sequence). The CDR3 sequence is 15 residues long. The V gene end was trimmed by 3 bases and the J gene end by 4 bases; junction bases not matched to a gene: 6. The CDR3 sequence is CASSLSGTHYNEQFF. The CDR3 region has the DNA TGTGCCAGCAGCTTGAGCGGGACCCATTACAATGAGCAGTTCTTC.

The V gene is TRBV27, the J gene TRBJ1-2; D is unresolved. V was clipped by 5 bases and J by 10 bases, with 17 bases between them. This CDR3 region has 13 residues. Germline loops: CDR1 MNHEY, CDR2 SMNVEV (reference sequence). For the CDR3, the DNA is TGTGCCAGCAGTGAAGGAGGGAATGTGGACTACACCTTC. Residues: CASSEGGNVDYTF.

V is TRBV4-3 and J is TRBJ1-6; 10 nucleotides match TRBD1. This CDR3 spans 19 amino acids. Germline assignment: CDR1 LGHNA and CDR2 YSLEER. The V and J ends lost 0 bases and 5 bases, in that order; junction bases with no gene match: 10. CDR3 nucleotides: TGCGCCAGCAGCCAAGAATGGACTTTTGGGACAGGGGATAATTCACCCCTCCACTTT. Protein product: CASSQEWTFGTGDNSPLHF.

CDR3 in amino acids: CASALGRVNTEAFF. CDR3 sequence (DNA): TGTGCTAGTGCCCTCGGACGGGTGAACACTGAAGCTTTCTTT. The chain joins TRBV12-5 to TRBJ1-1; D gene ambiguous. This CDR3 region has 14 residues. The germline CDR1 and CDR2 sequences are LGHNT and FRNRAP. The germline V and J ends were trimmed by 7 bases and 0 bases, with 12 bases remaining between them.

V and J are TRBV7-9 and TRBJ2-1; TRBD2 matches at 8 bases. V dropped 8 bases and J dropped 4; count of bases not matched to a gene: 10. Per germline, CDR1 SEHNR and CDR2 FQNEAQ (reference sequence). This CDR3 contains 15 residues. The chain's CDR3 is CASLSGSFGYNEQFF. CDR3 DNA sequence: TGTGCCAGCCTCAGCGGGAGTTTTGGTTACAATGAGCAGTTCTTC.

The genes are TRBV19 and TRBJ2-3; D possibly corresponds to TRBD1 (6 bases). V dropped 6 bases and J dropped 0 bases, with 10 bases sitting between them. Germline CDR1 is LNHDA and CDR2 is SQIVND (reference sequence). This CDR3 spans 14 amino acids. CDR3 sequence reads: CASRQGSSTDTQYF. In DNA, the CDR3 is TGTGCCAGTAGACAGGGTTCTAGCACAGATACGCAGTATTTT.